The 2 T cell receptor beta chains presented below share a single source sample, sequenced in a study of T cell responses to AZD1222 COVID-19 vaccine. This table comes from immunoSEQ multiplex PCR, and its TCRdb copy is limited to in-frame clones, with some not included. The table records some 190,000 clones, roughly 94% of them present only once. The specimen comprised peripheral blood, sampled 28 days after the second dose of the MenACWY control vaccine. The receptors shown here come from an adult who received the MenACWY meningococcal vaccine as a control.

The table lists this clone with a count of one. The CDR3 sequence: CASKIRQGAEKLFF. The CDR3 DNA is TGTGCCAGCAAAATCAGACAGGGGGCTGAAAAACTGTTTTTT. This chain uses TRBV2 with TRBJ1-4; 10 bases line up with TRBD1. Unmatched junction bases numbered 6, after V lost 7 bases and J lost 7 bases. CDR3 length equals 14 residues. Germline V gene data show CDR1 as SNHLY and CDR2 as FYNNEI.

This chain links TRBV11-2 with TRBJ2-5; possible D gene TRBD2, 6 bases. V lost 5 bases to trimming and J lost 0 bases, with 16 bases between them. The CDR3 is 16 amino acids. The germline CDR1 and CDR2 sequences are SGHAT and FQNNGV. This CDR3 is CASSQFGGLYQETQYF. CDR3 DNA: TGTGCCAGCAGCCAGTTCGGGGGTTTATACCAAGAGACCCAGTACTTC.